Following are 23 T cell receptor beta chains from one sample sequenced in a study of beta chain features in type 1 diabetes. As every portion of the isolated RNA was reverse transcribed, the sequencing read expressed TCRB transcripts. The data were produced by immunoSEQ multiplex PCR, yet TCRdb's version contains in-frame clones alone and is incomplete. The data contain more than 85,000 clones, about two fifths of them singletons. The sequenced sample was stem cell memory CD4+ T cells from blood. Receptors were obtained from a woman between 18 and 29 years old in good health.

The chain recombines TRBV5-1 with TRBJ1-1, with TRBD1 identical over 8 bases. The CDR3 contains 15 residues. With 2 bases clipped from V and 3 bases from J, the junction kept 6 bases outside the gene matches. The V gene's germline CDR1 is SGHRS and CDR2 YFSETQ. CDR3 protein: CASSFRTGKDTEAFF. For the CDR3, the DNA is TGCGCCAGCAGCTTCCGGACAGGGAAGGACACTGAAGCTTTCTTT.

The V gene is TRBV28, the J gene TRBJ2-6; no reliable D call. Germline V CDR1 and CDR2: MDHEN, SYDVKM. The CDR3 has 15 residues. The germline V and J ends were trimmed by 2 bases and 4 bases, with 9 bases remaining between them. In nucleotides, the CDR3 is TGTGCCAGCAGTTTAAGCGTCGCCGGGGCCAACGTCCTGACTTTC. Amino acids: CASSLSVAGANVLTF.

The chain carries TRBV4-2 and TRBJ2-7; no definite D call. The CDR3 totals 15 residues. Trimming took off 0 bases at V and 3 bases at J, with 12 bases between the two ends. Germline V gene data show CDR1 as LGHNA and CDR2 as YNFKEQ. CDR3 DNA sequence: TGTGCCAGCAGCCAAGAGGTAAGGCGGAGCTACGAGCAGTACTTC. Protein product: CASSQEVRRSYEQYF.

The rearrangement joins TRBV7-2 to TRBJ1-4, with D possibly matching TRBD1 (5 bases). The CDR3 totals 15 residues. The ends were cut back, 5 bases at V and 7 bases at J, with 17 bases in the middle. The germline gives CDR1 SGHTA, CDR2 FQGNSA. As DNA, the CDR3 is TGTGCCAGCAGCCCTTCGGGGGGGAGAGGTGAAAAACTGTTTTTT. As protein: CASSPSGGRGEKLFF.

The chain combines TRBV10-3 with TRBJ2-1; D is possibly TRBD1 (6 bases). CDR1 ENHRY and CDR2 SYGVKD come from the germline V gene. V shed 5 bases and J shed 1 base, with 12 bases lying between them. This CDR3 is 15 amino acids long. This CDR3 reads CAISNRDGSYNEQFF. As DNA, the CDR3 is TGTGCCATCAGTAACAGGGATGGGTCCTACAATGAGCAGTTCTTC.

The rearrangement joins TRBV9 to TRBJ2-3; TRBD1 matches 8 bases. V was pared by 4 bases and J by 1 base, with 8 bases of the junction left unmatched. CDR1 SGDLS and CDR2 YYNGEE come from the germline V gene. This CDR3 is built from 16 residues. For the CDR3, the DNA is TGTGCCAGCAGCCCGAGGACAGGGATTGGCACAGATACGCAGTATTTT. Protein product: CASSPRTGIGTDTQYF.

The sample holds a few counts of this clone. The rearrangement uses TRBV29-1 and TRBJ2-1; 10 positions match TRBD2. Germline CDR1 and CDR2: SQVTM and ANQGSEA. The CDR3 consists of 14 residues. J lost 8 bases, V lost 6 bases, and 10 bases had no gene match. The CDR3 region has the DNA TGCAGCGTAGGACCGGGACTAGCGAACCATGAGCAGTTCTTC. Protein: CSVGPGLANHEQFF.

This chain links TRBV7-2 with TRBJ2-7; 10 bases are a match to TRBD1. With V trimmed by 2 bases and J by 2 bases, 6 bases remained unmatched. This CDR3 contains 16 residues. CDR1 is SGHTA and CDR2 is FQGNSA in the germline V gene. The chain's CDR3 is CASSLKTGGWAYEQYF. The CDR3 DNA follows: TGTGCCAGCAGCTTAAAGACAGGGGGCTGGGCCTACGAGCAGTACTTC.

This sequence joins TRBV7-6 and TRBJ2-2, with TRBD2 identical over 8 bases. Trimming cost V 0 bases and J 5 bases; bases outside gene matches: 8. Germline V CDR1 and CDR2: SGHVS, FNYEAQ. The CDR3 length is 17 residues. The CDR3 spells CASSLAFFSGNTGELFF. The CDR3 nucleotides read TGTGCCAGCAGCTTAGCTTTTTTTAGCGGGAATACCGGGGAGCTGTTTTTT.

The J gene is TRBJ1-1, the V gene TRBV9; D not certain. V lost 4 bases and J 11 bases, leaving 15 bases between the germline ends. CDR3 length: 12 amino acids. From germline, CDR1 is SGDLS and CDR2 YYNGEE. The CDR3 sequence is CASSPPIGGAFF. The CDR3 nucleotides read TGTGCCAGCAGCCCCCCCATCGGCGGTGCTTTCTTT. Using reference TRBV9 and TRBJ1-1 for the parts outside the CDR3, the full variable domain is DSGVTQTPKHLITATGQRVTLRCSPRSGDLSVYWYQQSLDQGLQFLIQYYNGEERAKGNILERFSAQQFPDLHSELNLSSLELGDSALYFCASSPPIGGAFFGQGTRLTVV.

The rearrangement links TRBV2 to TRBJ2-1, with 7 bases identical to TRBD1. Germline CDR1 SNHLY, CDR2 FYNNEI. This CDR3 region has 13 residues. The V and J ends lost 5 bases and 8 bases, in that order; junction bases with no gene match: 6. In DNA form, the CDR3 reads TGTGCCAGCAGTAGGAGAGGGGGCTATGAGCAGTTCTTC. Protein sequence: CASSRRGGYEQFF.

The chain links TRBV7-2 to TRBJ1-5; possible D gene TRBD1, 6 bases. Per the germline V gene, CDR1 is SGHTA and CDR2 is FQGNSA. With 5 bases removed from V and 7 bases from J, the gap between germline ends came to 21 bases. The CDR3 runs to 16 residues. CDR3 in amino acids: CASSAESPGAGQPQHF. For the CDR3, the DNA is TGTGCCAGCAGCGCCGAGTCCCCAGGGGCCGGGCAGCCCCAGCATTTT.

This clone was counted once. V is TRBV18 and J is TRBJ2-1; 9 nucleotides match TRBD2. V shed 4 bases and J 7 bases; nucleotides not matched to a gene: 8. Germline-derived CDR1 and CDR2 are KGHSH and LQKENI. CDR3 size: 15 residues. CDR3 DNA sequence: TGTGCCAGCTCACTGACTAGCGGATGGGTGAATGAGCAGTTCTTC. Translated: CASSLTSGWVNEQFF. The full variable domain, completed using reference TRBV18 and TRBJ2-1, is NAGVMQNPRHLVRRRGQEARLRCSPMKGHSHVYWYRQLPEEGLKFMVYLQKENIIDESGMPKERFSAEFPKEGPSILRIQQVVRGDSAAYFCASSLTSGWVNEQFFGPGTRLTVL.

This chain links TRBV11-2 with TRBJ2-5, with 7 bases fitting TRBD1. The CDR3 is 17 amino acids. CDR1 is SGHAT, CDR2 FQNNGV, per germline. Losses at the gene ends were 8 bases for V and 3 bases for J; bases not matched to a gene: 18. CDR3 sequence (DNA): TGTGCCAGCGGGACGATAACAGGGGTAAAACAGAAAGAGACCCAGTACTTC. Its translation is CASGTITGVKQKETQYF.

The table lists this clone with a count of one. The chain recombines TRBV6-1 with TRBJ2-4; unclear D gene. This CDR3 comprises 15 residues. Germline V gives CDR1 MNHNS, CDR2 SASEGT. The V and J ends lost 4 bases and 0 bases respectively, with 10 bases between them. The CDR3 loop reads CASSASSLAKNIQYF. For the CDR3, the DNA is TGTGCCAGCAGTGCCTCCAGTTTAGCCAAAAACATTCAGTACTTC.

This clone showed up just a few times. This chain joins TRBV29-1 and TRBJ2-7; the D gene is possibly TRBD2 (7 bases). Trimming removed 5 bases at V and 7 bases at J, with 21 bases between. Germline V lookup: CDR1 SQVTM, CDR2 ANQGSEA. The CDR3 is made up of 14 amino acids. The CDR3 DNA is TGCAGCGTTTCGAAACTGGGGGGGGGCCTGGAGCAGTACTTC. It encodes CSVSKLGGGLEQYF.

The chain uses TRBV9 and TRBJ1-4, with 10 bases aligning to TRBD1. J was trimmed by 7 bases and V by 4 bases; bases with no gene match: 7. Germline V gene sequence: CDR1 SGDLS, CDR2 YYNGEE. The CDR3 covers 15 residues. CDR3 region: CASSPRTGGVEKLFF. DNA for the CDR3: TGTGCCAGCAGCCCCCGGACAGGGGGGGTTGAAAAACTGTTTTTT.

This clone was detected once. The chain employs TRBV12-5 and TRBJ2-7, with 7 nucleotides matching TRBD1. Trimming removed 2 bases from V and 4 bases from J; junction bases left unmatched: 20. Germline V gene lookup returns CDR1 LGHNT and CDR2 FRNRAP. The CDR3 covers 19 residues. As DNA, the CDR3 is TGTGCTAGTGGTTTGCCTCCCCGAGTAGGGGGACAGAGATATTACGAGCAGTACTTC. Translation: CASGLPPRVGGQRYYEQYF.

The J gene is TRBJ2-1, the V gene TRBV7-6; 8 bases fit TRBD1. The V segment lost 3 bases and the J segment 2 bases; nucleotides outside the gene matches: 12. The germline CDR1 and CDR2 sequences are SGHVS and FNYEAQ. The CDR3 is 18 residues long. This CDR3 is CASSFLPRQGPTYNEQFF. Written as DNA, the CDR3 is TGTGCCAGCAGCTTTTTACCCCGACAGGGGCCGACCTACAATGAGCAGTTCTTC.

This clone has just a few counts. The chain joins TRBV7-9 to TRBJ1-5; TRBD1 aligns across 7 bases. Germline V gene sequence: CDR1 SEHNR, CDR2 FQNEAQ (reference sequence). V dropped 5 bases and J dropped 6; count of bases not matched to a gene: 10. CDR3 length: 15 residues. The CDR3 sequence: CASSDTGARGQPQHF. DNA for the CDR3: TGTGCCAGCAGCGACACAGGGGCCCGCGGTCAGCCCCAGCATTTT.

This chain connects TRBV5-1 to TRBJ2-1, with TRBD2 matching over 11 bases. The CDR3 contains 15 residues. The junction had 1 base not matched to a gene; V was cut back by 1 base and J by 4 bases. Looked up from germline, CDR1 is SGHRS and CDR2 is YFSETQ. This CDR3 reads CASSLTSGRYNEQFF. The CDR3 DNA reads as TGCGCCAGCAGCTTGACTAGCGGGAGATACAATGAGCAGTTCTTC.

This clone occurred once. The genes are TRBV11-2 and TRBJ2-1, with 13 bases fitting TRBD2. The ends lost 2 bases at V and 7 bases at J; junction bases unmatched: 14. The CDR3 is 19 amino acids. Germline V gene lookup returns CDR1 SGHAT and CDR2 FQNNGV. In nucleotides, the CDR3 is TGTGCCAGCAGCTTACTGCGCTTTGGACTAGCGGGAGTCCGGAATGAGCAGTTCTTC. Protein sequence: CASSLLRFGLAGVRNEQFF.

V and J are TRBV11-2 and TRBJ2-5; D call uncertain. The CDR3 totals 15 residues. Trimming took off 4 bases at V and 5 bases at J, with 17 bases between the two ends. Germline V gives CDR1 SGHAT, CDR2 FQNNGV. CDR3 in amino acids: CASSSLTPMRETQYF. The DNA of the CDR3 is TGTGCCAGCAGCTCGTTGACCCCTATGAGGGAGACCCAGTACTTC. The full variable domain, with the rest looked up from reference TRBV11-2 and TRBJ2-5, is EAGVAQSPRYKIIEKRQSVAFWCNPISGHATLYWYQQILGQGPKLLIQFQNNGVVDDSQLPKDRFSAERLKGVDSTLKIQPAKLEDSAVYLCASSSLTPMRETQYFGPGTRLLVL.